These T cell receptor beta chains were read from a single sample in a study of cytomegalovirus exposure and HLA in healthy donors. Assay used: immunoSEQ multiplex PCR; TCRdb lists only in-frame clones, some missing. The sample has 55,000 or so clones; the top ten hold about 10%. The sequencing input was PBMCs. Every receptor here comes from a woman aged 50 to 65 in good health and CMV-seropositive. Each CDR3 is given with its conserved first and last residue. A D gene is named only where the DNA matches it firmly. Clone sizes are given selectively: once, few, many, or a class where the clone is expanded.

.	TRBV11-2	TRBJ2-6	15	.	TGTGCCAGCAGCTTGACAGACTCTGGGGCCAACGTCCTGACTTTC	CASSLTDSGANVLTF
.	TRBV6-1	TRBJ2-1	14	.	TGTGCCAGCAATAGCGGTCAGGGCGACAATGAGCAGTTCTTC	CASNSGQGDNEQFF
.	TRBV21-1	TRBJ1-1	13	.	TGCCCAGAGCGGCCAGTAACGAGTACTGAAGCTTTCTTT	CPERPVTSTEAFF
large	TRBV9	TRBJ1-1	14	.	TGTGAATGGAGCGGGGGCGGAATGAACACTGAAGCTTTCTTT	CEWSGGGMNTEAFF
.	TRBV5-4	TRBJ1-2	14	.	TGTGCCAGCAGCTCAGATCAGGGTTACTATGGCTACACCTTC	CASSSDQGYYGYTF
.	TRBV19	TRBJ2-3	13	.	TGTGCCAGTAGCAGGACTAACACAGATACGCAGTATTTT	CASSRTNTDTQYF
.	TRBV11-2	TRBJ1-2	15	TRBD1	TGTGCCAGCAGCTATACCGGGACAGGGGGAGGAGGCTACACCTTC	CASSYTGTGGGGYTF
.	TRBV28	TRBJ2-1	12	.	TGTGCCAGCGAAAGTAAGGGGAGGGAGCAGTTCTTC	CASESKGREQFF
.	TRBV7-9	TRBJ1-1	16	TRBD1	TGTGCCAGCAGCTTTCCCGCGGGACAGGGTGACACTGAAGCTTTCTTT	CASSFPAGQGDTEAFF
.	TRBV7-2	TRBJ1-2	15	.	TGTGCCAGCAGCTTGGGGGGAGATCCTAACTATGGCTACACCTTC	CASSLGGDPNYGYTF
.	TRBV4-2	TRBJ2-2	17	TRBD2	TGTGCCAGCAGCCGGGAGACTAGCGGGAGCGGCACCGGGGAGCTGTTTTTT	CASSRETSGSGTGELFF
.	TRBV7-9	TRBJ2-1	17	TRBD1	TGTGCCAGCAGCCCCGGGACAGGGATGATGTCCTACAATGAGCAGTTCTTC	CASSPGTGMMSYNEQFF
.	TRBV27	TRBJ2-5	16	TRBD2	TGTGCCAGCAGTCAGCGCCTCCTTGGGGGGGAGGAGACCCAGTACTTC	CASSQRLLGGEETQYF
.	TRBV7-7	TRBJ2-1	14	.	TGTGCCAGCAGCTTAAATCCTACTTACAATGAGCAGTTCTTC	CASSLNPTYNEQFF
.	TRBV30	TRBJ1-1	13	.	TGTGCCTGGAGTGTTGAGATAAACACTGAAGCTTTCTTT	CAWSVEINTEAFF
.	TRBV18	TRBJ1-1	13	.	TGTGCCAGCTCACCTAGTTTGAACACTGAAGCTTTCTTT	CASSPSLNTEAFF
.	TRBV6-6	TRBJ2-5	15	TRBD1	TGTGCCAGCAGTTACTCGGGGGACAGACAAGAGACCCAGTACTTC	CASSYSGDRQETQYF
.	TRBV19	TRBJ1-1	15	.	TGTGCCAGTAGCCACCCGGGGGGCCCGAACACTGAAGCTTTCTTT	CASSHPGGPNTEAFF
.	TRBV28	TRBJ2-1	14	.	TGTGCCAGCGGGGGCGGGAGTCTCTACAATGAGCAGTTCTTC	CASGGGSLYNEQFF
.	TRBV20-1	TRBJ2-7	11	.	TGCAGTGCTAGGCAGGGGGGCGAGCAGTACTTC	CSARQGGEQYF
.	TRBV10-3	TRBJ2-5	13	.	TGTGCCATCAGGGGCTCCCAGGGAGAGACCCAGTACTTC	CAIRGSQGETQYF
.	TRBV5-6	TRBJ1-1	14	.	TGTGCCAGCAGCCTTAGGACAAAGAACACTGAAGCTTTCTTT	CASSLRTKNTEAFF
.	TRBV7-2	TRBJ2-7	15	TRBD2	TGTGCCAGCAGCTTGAAGCGGGGTGAGAGGAACGAGCAGTACTTC	CASSLKRGERNEQYF
.	TRBV5-1	TRBJ1-4	17	TRBD1	TGCGCCAGCAGCTTGGGGACAGGGCGGTTCGTTAATGAAAAACTGTTTTTT	CASSLGTGRFVNEKLFF
.	TRBV5-4	TRBJ2-1	15	.	TGTGCCAGCAGCTTGGTAACAGGCTCCTACAATGAGCAGTTCTTC	CASSLVTGSYNEQFF
.	TRBV6-6	TRBJ2-7	13	.	TGTGCCAGCAGTTTTCCCATGGAGGGGGAGCAGTACTTC	CASSFPMEGEQYF
.	TRBV6-1	TRBJ2-7	14	TRBD2	TGTGCCAGCAGAACGGGAGGGCCTTCCTACGAGCAGTACTTC	CASRTGGPSYEQYF
.	TRBV10-3	TRBJ2-3	13	.	TGTGCCATCAGTCGAGAAGAGGAAGATACGCAGTATTTT	CAISREEEDTQYF
.	TRBV7-8	TRBJ1-6	16	TRBD1	TGTGCCAGCAGCTTAGGGGGGGACAGGGATAATTCACCCCTCCACTTT	CASSLGGDRDNSPLHF
.	TRBV11-2	TRBJ1-2	13	.	TGTGCCAGCAGTTTCGGGGGGTACTATGGCTACACCTTC	CASSFGGYYGYTF
.	TRBV4-1	TRBJ1-4	14	TRBD1	TGCGCCAGCAGCCGGCCGGGACAGGGTGAAAAACTGTTTTTT	CASSRPGQGEKLFF
.	TRBV9	TRBJ1-1	15	TRBD1	TGTGCCAGCAGCGTAGATAACAGGGGTTTCACTGAAGCTTTCTTT	CASSVDNRGFTEAFF
.	TRBV30	TRBJ2-1	17	TRBD2	TGTGCCTGGATTCGCCAAGGACTAGCGGGGGGCTTCAATGAGCAGTTCTTC	CAWIRQGLAGGFNEQFF
.	TRBV28	TRBJ2-7	14	.	TGTGCCAGCACCTCCCCCAGGTTCCCCTACGAGCAGTACTTC	CASTSPRFPYEQYF
.	TRBV27	TRBJ2-7	14	TRBD1	TGTGCCAGCAGTCCGGGACAGGTGGGAAACGAGCAGTACTTC	CASSPGQVGNEQYF
.	TRBV18	TRBJ1-2	14	TRBD1	TGTGCCAGCTCACCACAGGGGGCGATCTATGGCTACACCTTC	CASSPQGAIYGYTF
.	TRBV7-7	TRBJ2-7	13	.	TGTGCCAGCAGCTTAGGCCCAGCGAACGAGCAGTACTTC	CASSLGPANEQYF
.	TRBV12-2	TRBJ2-1	17	.	TGTGCAAGTCGCCCCCGTGGAGGGGGCTCAACATTCGATGAGCAGTTCTTC	CASRPRGGGSTFDEQFF
.	TRBV6-5	TRBJ1-1	15	.	TGTGCCAGCAGTTACTCGGGCAGGGCGAACACTGAAGCTTTCTTT	CASSYSGRANTEAFF
.	TRBV5-1	TRBJ1-1	15	.	TGCGCCAGCAGCTTGGGACAGTTCATGAACACTGAAGCTTTCTTT	CASSLGQFMNTEAFF
.	TRBV25-1	TRBJ1-2	18	TRBD1	TGTGCCAAAAGATCCAAACCCACACCGGGACAGGGGAACTATGGCTACACCTTC	CAKRSKPTPGQGNYGYTF
.	TRBV16	TRBJ1-1	13	.	TGTGCCAGCAGCAAGGAACCTCAGGGTGAAGCTTTCTTT	CASSKEPQGEAFF
.	TRBV6-5	TRBJ2-7	15	TRBD1	TGTGCCAGCAGGCCATCTGGGCAGGGGGCAGCCGAGCAGTACTTC	CASRPSGQGAAEQYF
.	TRBV5-1	TRBJ2-5	11	.	TGCGCCAGCAGCTTGCAGGAGACCCAGTACTTC	CASSLQETQYF
.	TRBV7-9	TRBJ1-1	13	.	TGTGCCAGCAGCCCCCGCGGGAACACTGAAGCTTTCTTT	CASSPRGNTEAFF
.	TRBV19	TRBJ1-1	16	TRBD1	TGTGCCAGTAGTCCCCATGGGGGACAGGGGAACACTGAAGCTTTCTTT	CASSPHGGQGNTEAFF
.	TRBV30	TRBJ1-1	12	.	TGTGCCTGGTCGAGGGTTCGGACTGAAGCTTTCTTT	CAWSRVRTEAFF
.	TRBV2	TRBJ2-7	15	TRBD2	TGTGCCAGCAGTAGGGAAGCGGGAGGGCCCTACGAGCAGTACTTC	CASSREAGGPYEQYF
.	TRBV7-9	TRBJ1-1	14	TRBD1	TGTGCCAGCAGCTTAACCCAGGGGGCCGAGGGAGCTTTCTTT	CASSLTQGAEGAFF
.	TRBV30	TRBJ1-1	13	.	TGTGCCTGGCAGATAGGAGGGAACACTGAAGCTTTCTTT	CAWQIGGNTEAFF
.	TRBV6-1	TRBJ2-2	15	.	TGTGCCAGCAGTGAACGCGTGGGGACAACCGGGGAGCTGTTTTTT	CASSERVGTTGELFF
medium-sized	TRBV6-6	TRBJ2-1	14	.	TGTGCCACTTCCGACGGGGGCTCCTACAATGAGCAGTTCTTC	CATSDGGSYNEQFF
.	TRBV5-5	TRBJ2-7	15	TRBD2	TGTGCCAGCAGCTTGGGTGGGGGGGTCTCCTACGAGCAGTACTTC	CASSLGGGVSYEQYF